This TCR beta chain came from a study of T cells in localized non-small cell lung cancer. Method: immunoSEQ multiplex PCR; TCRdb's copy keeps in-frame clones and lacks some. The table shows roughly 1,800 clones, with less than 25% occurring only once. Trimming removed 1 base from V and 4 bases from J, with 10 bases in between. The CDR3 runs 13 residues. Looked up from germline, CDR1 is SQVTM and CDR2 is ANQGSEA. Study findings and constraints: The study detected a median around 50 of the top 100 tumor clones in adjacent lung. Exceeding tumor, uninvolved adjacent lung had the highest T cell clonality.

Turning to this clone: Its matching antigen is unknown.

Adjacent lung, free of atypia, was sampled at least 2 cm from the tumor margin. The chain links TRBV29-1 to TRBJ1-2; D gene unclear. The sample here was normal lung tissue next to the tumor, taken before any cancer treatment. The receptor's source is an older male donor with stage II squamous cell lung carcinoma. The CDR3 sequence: CSVEGSSGYGYTF. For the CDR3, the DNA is TGCAGCGTTGAAGGGTCCTCGGGCTATGGCTACACCTTC.